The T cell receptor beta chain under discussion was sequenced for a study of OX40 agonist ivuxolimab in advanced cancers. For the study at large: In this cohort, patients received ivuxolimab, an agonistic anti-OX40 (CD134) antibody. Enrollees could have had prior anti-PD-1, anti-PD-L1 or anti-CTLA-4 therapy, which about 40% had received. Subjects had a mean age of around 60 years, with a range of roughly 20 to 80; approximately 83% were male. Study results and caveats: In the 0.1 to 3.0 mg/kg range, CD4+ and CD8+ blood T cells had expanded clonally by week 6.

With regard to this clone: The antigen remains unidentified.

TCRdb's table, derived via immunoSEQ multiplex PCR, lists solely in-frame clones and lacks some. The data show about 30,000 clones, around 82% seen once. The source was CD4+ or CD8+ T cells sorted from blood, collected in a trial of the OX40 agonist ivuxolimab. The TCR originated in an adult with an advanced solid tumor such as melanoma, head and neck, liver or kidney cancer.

CDR3 sequence reads: CASSLVGGLETQYF. The CDR3 DNA reads TGTGCCAGCAGCTTAGTCGGGGGGCTGGAGACCCAGTACTTC. The J gene is TRBJ2-5, the V gene TRBV7-8; D may be TRBD2 (7 bases). The V and J ends lost 1 base and 5 bases respectively, with 11 bases between them. The germline V gene has CDR1 SGHVS and CDR2 FQNEAQ. This CDR3 has 14 amino acids.